This TCR beta chain was captured in a study of T cell repertoires in cytomegalovirus infection. This clonotype was observed many times. The CDR3 is 12 residues long. Germline-derived CDR1 and CDR2 are MNHEY and SVGEGT. Trimming removed 4 bases from V and 1 base from J, with 4 bases in between. MiXCR was run by TCRdb on the reads, yielding one entry per CDR3 protein. This sample carries around 490,000 distinct CDR3 sequences, roughly 29% of them seen once, and the ten largest clones take 13%. The chain links TRBV6-2 or TRBV6-3 to TRBJ2-5; D unresolved. The TCR sequence derives from a human donor in good health (CMV status not recorded). Some clones in this sample may be carry-over from other donors' samples. The sequenced sample consisted of PBMCs. The CDR3 bases are TGTGCCAGCAGTTCGGTCCAAGAGACCCAGTACTTC. Translating it yields CASSSVQETQYF.